Given below is one T cell receptor (beta chain) in context. The target antigen is unknown. This specimen comes from a study of cytomegalovirus exposure and HLA in healthy donors. General study findings and limits: Segments of the TCR beta V type were, in most cases, productive about 87% or about 30% of the time in an earlier analysis.

Use of 60 Vbeta and 13 Jbeta primers characterized the PCR. Here immunoSEQ multiplex PCR was the method, and the copy in TCRdb shows in-frame clones only, minus some. The sample shows roughly 150,000 clones, 80% of them seen only once. Germline-derived CDR1 and CDR2 are SQVTM and ANQGSEA. V trimming: 7 bases; J trimming: 4 bases; junction bases outside the gene matches: 6. The CDR3 length is 13 residues. This TCR was sampled from a man in his thirties or forties in good health and CMV-seronegative. The chain has TRBV29-1 and TRBJ2-7; TRBD2 matches 11 bases. Material for sequencing was PBMCs. The CDR3 DNA sequence: TGCAGCGGGTATTTAGCGGGAGGGTACGAGCAGTACTTC. Encoded protein: CSGYLAGGYEQYF.